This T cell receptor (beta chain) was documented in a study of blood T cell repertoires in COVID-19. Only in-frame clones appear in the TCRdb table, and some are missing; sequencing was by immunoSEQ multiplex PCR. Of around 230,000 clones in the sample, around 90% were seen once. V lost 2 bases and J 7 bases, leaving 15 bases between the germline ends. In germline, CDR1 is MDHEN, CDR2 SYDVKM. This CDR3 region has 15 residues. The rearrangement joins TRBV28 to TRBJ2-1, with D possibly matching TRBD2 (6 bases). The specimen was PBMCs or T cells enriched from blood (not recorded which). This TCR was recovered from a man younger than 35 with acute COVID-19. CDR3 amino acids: CASSLGAEGRNEQFF. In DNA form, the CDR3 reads TGTGCCAGCAGTTTAGGGGCGGAGGGTAGGAATGAGCAGTTCTTC.